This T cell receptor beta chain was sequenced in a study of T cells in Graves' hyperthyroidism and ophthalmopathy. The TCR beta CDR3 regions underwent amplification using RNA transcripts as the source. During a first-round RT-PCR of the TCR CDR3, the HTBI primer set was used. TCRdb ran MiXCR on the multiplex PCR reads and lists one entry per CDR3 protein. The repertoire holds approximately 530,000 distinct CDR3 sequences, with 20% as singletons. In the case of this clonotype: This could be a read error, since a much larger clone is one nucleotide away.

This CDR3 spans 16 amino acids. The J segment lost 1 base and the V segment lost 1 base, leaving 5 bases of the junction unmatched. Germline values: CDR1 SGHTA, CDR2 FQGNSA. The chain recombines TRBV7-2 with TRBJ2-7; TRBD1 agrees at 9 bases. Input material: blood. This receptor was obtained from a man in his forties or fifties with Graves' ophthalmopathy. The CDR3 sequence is CASSLVGGTGSYEQYF. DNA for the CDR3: TGTGCCAGCAGCTTAGTAGGTGGGACAGGGTCCTACGAGCAGTACTTC.